One sample yielded the 4 T cell receptor beta chains listed below, sequenced in a study of regulatory dendritic cells for organ transplantation. These receptors have no known antigen. Sorted T cells were CFSE-labeled and cultured approximately five days with allogeneic regulatory or mature dendritic cells at 1:10. Using immunoSEQ multiplex PCR, the repertoire was profiled, and TCRdb retains in-frame clones only, with some absent. Of tens of thousands of clones in the sample, around 86% were seen once. The sample taken for sequencing was naive CD4+ T cells from blood cultured with dendritic cells. Sample subset: CD45RA+ naive T cells. The receptors were sampled from a human donor in good health.

CDR3 bases: TGTGCCAGCAGCCAGTTAACAGGAGCCTACGAGCAGTACTTC. Translating it yields CASSQLTGAYEQYF. The rearrangement joins TRBV11-2 to TRBJ2-7; D possibly corresponds to TRBD1 (5 bases). V was shortened by 5 bases and J by 2 bases, with 13 bases between the two germline ends. The germline CDR1 and CDR2 sequences are SGHAT and FQNNGV. The CDR3 loop spans 14 amino acids.

V usage is TRBV18 and J usage is TRBJ2-3; possibly TRBD2 for D (5 bases). Germline CDR1 KGHSH, CDR2 LQKENI. Deletions cut 3 bases from V and 5 bases from J, with 30 bases between. The CDR3 consists of 20 residues. This CDR3 reads CASSPEMLAYWKNGEDTQYF. The CDR3 DNA reads TGTGCCAGCTCACCGGAAATGTTAGCTTATTGGAAAAACGGGGAAGATACGCAGTATTTT.

The chain employs TRBV5-1 and TRBJ2-7; a possible D gene is TRBD1 (5 bases). Trimming took off 0 bases at V and 2 bases at J, with 12 bases between the two ends. The CDR3 loop spans 15 amino acids. The germline CDR1 and CDR2 sequences are SGHRS and YFSETQ. CDR3 sequence (DNA): TGCGCCAGCAGCTTGGAGTCAGGGCAAACCTACGAGCAGTACTTC. Encoded protein: CASSLESGQTYEQYF.

In nucleotides, the CDR3 is TGTGCCAGCAGGGAGGGGTTGGTGGGCTTTTACAATGAGCAGTTCTTC. This sequence encodes CASREGLVGFYNEQFF. The J gene is TRBJ2-1, the V gene TRBV2; TRBD2 is a possible D gene (6 bases). The CDR3 runs 16 residues. V was pared by 6 bases and J by 4 bases, with 19 bases between. Per the germline V gene, CDR1 is SNHLY and CDR2 is FYNNEI.